Reported below is one T cell receptor (beta chain). This specimen belongs to a study of blood T cell repertoires in COVID-19. About the study: Whether acute or convalescent, the COVID-19 samples came from the United States, Italy and Spain.

Authors' data handling: Estimated nucleated cell counts came from reference gene primer amplification. Method: immunoSEQ multiplex PCR; TCRdb's copy keeps in-frame clones and lacks some. V, J and clone size reflect that table, while D and trimming were determined from the DNA. Of some 100,000 clones listed, roughly 90% are singletons. V lost 5 bases and J lost 5, with 6 bases in between. This CDR3 region has 11 residues. Germline-derived CDR1 and CDR2 are SEHNR and FQNEAQ (reference sequence). The sequence was collected from a man in his 70s with acute or convalescent COVID-19. Sequencing input: peripheral blood. The chain combines TRBV7-9 with TRBJ1-1; D is ambiguous. The CDR3 sequence is CASSPATEAFF. The CDR3, as DNA: TGTGCCAGCAGCCCAGCGACTGAAGCTTTCTTT. Drawing the rest from reference TRBV7-9 and TRBJ1-1, the complete variable domain is DTGVSQNPRHKITKRGQNVTFRCDPISEHNRLYWYRQTLGQGPEFLTYFQNEAQLEKSRLLSDRFSAERPKGSFSTLEIQRTEQGDSAMYLCASSPATEAFFGQGTRLTVV.